What follows describes a single T cell receptor beta chain. The data belong to a study of immune characterization of retroperitoneal liposarcoma. The V segment lost 7 bases and the J segment 0 bases; nucleotides outside the gene matches: 5. Per the germline V gene, CDR1 is MNHNS and CDR2 is SASEGT. The CDR3 is 15 amino acids. Each CDR3 protein is one row after TCRdb ran MiXCR on the PCR reads. The sample carries 7,000 to 8,500 distinct CDR3 sequences, roughly 41% recorded once. The sequencing sample was made of tumor tissue. The chain has TRBV6-1 and TRBJ2-1, with 8 bases identical to TRBD2. This sequence originates from a male donor with retroperitoneal liposarcoma. The CDR3, as DNA: TGTGCCAGCATAGTAGGGACTAGCTCCTACAATGAGCAGTTCTTC. Its protein is CASIVGTSSYNEQFF.